What follows describes a single T cell receptor (beta chain). This sample is part of a study of blood T cell repertoires in COVID-19. In the original processing: Amplification with reference gene primers provided the estimates of nucleated cell counts. TCRdb keeps only in-frame clones here, not all; method: immunoSEQ multiplex PCR. V and J calls and clone size are given by that table; D and trimming were obtained from the DNA. There are about 89,000 clones in the sample; less than 80% occur only once, and around an eighth lies in the top ten. This clonotype was sampled from a woman over 75 with acute or convalescent COVID-19. Input material: peripheral blood.

CDR3 nucleotide sequence: TGTGCCAGCAGCTGGGACAGGAGCACAGATACGCAGTATTTT. Amino acids: CASSWDRSTDTQYF. This chain uses TRBV7-2 with TRBJ2-3; 8 bases line up with TRBD1. Losses at the gene ends were 4 bases for V and 0 bases for J; bases not matched to a gene: 0. Germline loops: CDR1 SGHTA, CDR2 FQGNSA. CDR3 size: 14 residues.